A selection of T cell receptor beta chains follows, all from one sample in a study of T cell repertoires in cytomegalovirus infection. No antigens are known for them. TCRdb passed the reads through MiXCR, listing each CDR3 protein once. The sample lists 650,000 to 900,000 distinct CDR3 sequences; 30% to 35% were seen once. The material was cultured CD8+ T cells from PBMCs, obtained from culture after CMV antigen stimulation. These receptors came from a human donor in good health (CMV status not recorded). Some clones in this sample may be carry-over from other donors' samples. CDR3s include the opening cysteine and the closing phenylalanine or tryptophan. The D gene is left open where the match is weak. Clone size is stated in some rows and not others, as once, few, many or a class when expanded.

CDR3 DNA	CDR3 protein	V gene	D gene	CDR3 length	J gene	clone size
TGTGCCTGTGGGGTGGCCTATAATTCACCCCTCCACTTT	CACGVAYNSPLHF	TRBV27	.	13	TRBJ1-6	.
TGTGCCAGCAGCTTATTCCCCCGGTCTCAGCAAGAGACCCAGTACTTC	CASSLFPRSQQETQYF	TRBV7-4	.	16	TRBJ2-5	few
TGTGCCAGCAGTTTTCAGGGTGTTGACAACTATGGCTACACCTTC	CASSFQGVDNYGYTF	TRBV6-6	.	15	TRBJ1-2	once
TGTGCCAGCAGCTTAGGCTGGGGGGCAGAAAGCAATCAGCCCCAGCATTTT	CASSLGWGAESNQPQHF	TRBV7-9	.	17	TRBJ1-5	.
TGTGCCAGCACCTACGGGGCCCGCGGAAATGGCTACACCTTC	CASTYGARGNGYTF	TRBV6-8	.	14	TRBJ1-2	.
TGTGCCAGTAGTATAGGCGTCAGGGAAGACTATGGCTACACCTTC	CASSIGVREDYGYTF	TRBV19	.	15	TRBJ1-2	.
TGCGCCAGCAGCCAAGTGACCCCCGGGACTAGCGGGGGGGCCTCCTACGAGCAGTACTTC	CASSQVTPGTSGGASYEQYF	TRBV4-1	TRBD2	20	TRBJ2-7	.
TGTGCCAGCAGTCCCGGACAGACACATCAGCCCCAGCATTTT	CASSPGQTHQPQHF	TRBV6-6	.	14	TRBJ1-5	few
TGTGCCACCAGTGATTTTTACCAAGAGACCCAGTACTTC	CATSDFYQETQYF	TRBV24-1	.	13	TRBJ2-5	.
TGTGCCACCAGCAGGGACAGGTACGAGCAGTACTTC	CATSRDRYEQYF	TRBV15	TRBD1	12	TRBJ2-7	.
TGTGCCAGCAGTTACTTGACCGGGAACACTGAAGCTTTCTTT	CASSYLTGNTEAFF	TRBV6-5	.	14	TRBJ1-1	.
TGTGCCAGCAGCTTAGAAGGGGTAAACACTGAAGCTTTCTTT	CASSLEGVNTEAFF	TRBV7-8	.	14	TRBJ1-1	many
TGTGCCAGCAGACCTACAGGGGACACTGAAGCTTTCTTT	CASRPTGDTEAFF	TRBV6-1	TRBD1	13	TRBJ1-1	.